This T cell receptor (beta chain) was sequenced during a study of OX40 agonist ivuxolimab in advanced cancers. Of note for this clone: What it recognizes is unknown.

CDR3 length: 17 residues. CDR1 LGHNT and CDR2 FRNRAP come from the germline V gene. The V gene lost 0 bases and the J gene lost 6 bases, with 17 bases spanning the gap. Study results and limitations: Specificity for antigen went undetermined in the expanded peripheral T cells.

Produced via immunoSEQ multiplex PCR; TCRdb's table is partial and in-frame only. Of about 46,000 clones in the sample, 89% were seen once. The chain combines TRBV12-5 with TRBJ1-4, with no clear D. Sequences were derived from CD4+ or CD8+ T cells sorted from blood, sampled in a trial of the OX40 agonist ivuxolimab. This receptor was identified in an adult with an advanced solid tumor such as melanoma, head and neck, liver or kidney cancer. CDR3 region: CASGLVSVSWQDEKLFF. The CDR3 region has the DNA TGTGCTAGTGGTTTGGTTTCTGTGTCCTGGCAGGATGAAAAACTGTTTTTT. Full variable domain (missing parts from reference TRBV12-5 and TRBJ1-4): DARVTQTPRHKVTEMGQEVTMRCQPILGHNTVFWYRQTMMQGLELLAYFRNRAPLDDSGMPKDRFSAEMPDATLATLKIQPSEPRDSAVYFCASGLVSVSWQDEKLFFGSGTQLSVL.